The 12 T cell receptor beta chains below were found in one sample sequenced in a study of blood T cell repertoires in COVID-19 (dated by TCRdb to 2020 to 2021). The protocol used for the library was the immunoSEQ multiplex PCR assay. What TCRdb holds here is the immuneACCESS table cut down to in-frame rearrangements. Part of the clones is not present; checked against another copy, under half of the missing clones reflect an unresolved V gene, and the others are unexplained. This sample comprises fewer than 150,000 clones, about 90% of them detected only once. The ten biggest clones cover around 10% of the sample. Source material: peripheral blood. These receptors all stem from a woman older than 75 with acute or convalescent COVID-19.

This chain connects TRBV18 to TRBJ2-3; the match to TRBD1 covers 8 bases. Trimming at V came to 6 bases and at J to 5 bases, leaving 10 bases not matched to a gene. CDR1 and CDR2 from the germline V gene are KGHSH and LQKENI. The CDR3 loop spans 15 amino acids. The chain's CDR3 is CASSPGQGVGDTQYF. The CDR3 coding sequence is TGTGCCAGCTCCCCTGGACAGGGAGTAGGAGATACGCAGTATTTT. The variable domain in full, with the rest retrieved from reference TRBV18 and TRBJ2-3, is NAGVMQNPRHLVRRRGQEARLRCSPMKGHSHVYWYRQLPEEGLKFMVYLQKENIIDESGMPKERFSAEFPKEGPSILRIQQVVRGDSAAYFCASSPGQGVGDTQYFGPGTRLTVL.

The V and J genes are TRBV20-1 and TRBJ1-2; D ambiguous. The CDR3 consists of 15 residues. Trimming removed 3 bases from V and 4 bases from J, with 18 bases in between. Germline-derived CDR1 and CDR2 are DFQATT and SNEGSKA (reference sequence). CDR3 sequence (DNA): TGCAGTGCTAGTAAGGGAGCCGACCCGGGCTATGGCTACACCTTC. This translates into CSASKGADPGYGYTF.

The V and J genes are TRBV10-3 and TRBJ1-3; 9 bases map to TRBD1. The length of the CDR3 is 16 residues. J gave up 5 bases and V 0 bases, and 5 bases lay outside the gene matches. Germline lookup yields CDR1 ENHRY and CDR2 SYGVKD. As DNA, the CDR3 is TGTGCCATCAGTGAGTCACCGGGACAGGGACGAAACACCATATATTTT. Amino acids: CAISESPGQGRNTIYF.

This chain connects TRBV5-6 to TRBJ1-3; 8 bases map to TRBD1. The CDR3 loop spans 17 amino acids. V shed 0 bases and J 0 bases; nucleotides not matched to a gene: 5. Germline V lookup: CDR1 SGHDT, CDR2 YYEEEE. Here the CDR3 DNA reads TGTGCCAGCAGCTTGGACAGGGGGATGTACTCTGGAAACACCATATATTTT. This sequence encodes CASSLDRGMYSGNTIYF.

The table lists this clone with a count of one. The chain joins TRBV7-8 to TRBJ2-7; possibly TRBD2 for D (6 bases). This CDR3 has 15 residues. The germline V and J ends were trimmed by 0 bases and 4 bases, with 13 bases remaining between them. Germline V CDR1 and CDR2: SGHVS, FQNEAQ. The CDR3 DNA sequence: TGTGCCAGCAGCTTAGCGGGGGGTAGGTGGTACGAGCAGTACTTC. Its translation: CASSLAGGRWYEQYF.

V gene TRBV5-1 combines with J gene TRBJ1-1; D not resolved. The CDR3 has 14 amino acids. The V end was cut by 2 bases, the J end by 0 bases, with 8 bases between. The germline gives CDR1 SGHRS, CDR2 YFSETQ. CDR3: CASSFSPLNTEAFF. The CDR3 DNA sequence: TGCGCCAGCAGCTTCAGTCCCCTGAACACTGAAGCTTTCTTT.

Only one count was recorded for this clone. This sequence joins TRBV5-4 and TRBJ1-1; TRBD1 is a possible D gene (6 bases). This CDR3 has 14 residues. Germline V gives CDR1 SGHNT, CDR2 YYREEE (reference sequence). V lost 3 bases to trimming and J lost 0 bases, with 9 bases between them. The CDR3 sequence: CASSSDSLNTEAFF. The DNA for the CDR3 is TGTGCCAGCAGCTCGGACAGTCTGAACACTGAAGCTTTCTTT.

This chain joins TRBV5-8 and TRBJ1-2; D is unresolved. The CDR3 totals 12 residues. CDR1 and CDR2 (germline): SGHTS, YDEGEE. Trimming stripped 0 bases from V and 10 bases from J, with 10 bases between. The CDR3 nucleotides read TGTGCCAGCAGCTTGGGGAGTAAAGACTACACCTTC. Protein: CASSLGSKDYTF.

V gene TRBV4-1 combines with J gene TRBJ2-7; D not resolved. CDR1 and CDR2 (germline): MGHRA, YSYEKL. The CDR3 runs to 14 residues. V lost 1 base and J 2 bases, leaving 9 bases between the germline ends. The CDR3 reads CASSQGPETYEQYF. The CDR3 DNA follows: TGCGCCAGCAGCCAAGGCCCTGAGACCTACGAGCAGTACTTC.

The V call is TRBV5-1, the J call TRBJ2-1; the match to TRBD2 covers 7 bases. Per germline, CDR1 SGHRS and CDR2 YFSETQ. J gave up 8 bases and V 2 bases, and 16 bases lay outside the gene matches. The CDR3 extends over 17 amino acids. In DNA form, the CDR3 reads TGCGCCAGCAGCTTATTCGGGTTTGGGGAGGGATTTGATGAGCAGTTCTTC. Residues: CASSLFGFGEGFDEQFF.

The chain couples TRBV18 to TRBJ1-1; 10 bases are a match to TRBD1. Germline lookup yields CDR1 KGHSH and CDR2 LQKENI. J lost 0 bases, V lost 2 bases, and 6 bases had no gene match. This CDR3 has 17 residues. DNA of the CDR3: TGTGCCAGCTCACCATGGGACAGGGGAGCCATGAACACTGAAGCTTTCTTT. It translates to CASSPWDRGAMNTEAFF.

The J gene is TRBJ1-1, the V gene TRBV30; no reliable D call. The V end was cut by 0 bases, the J end by 8 bases, with 7 bases between. There are 11 residues in the CDR3. In germline, CDR1 is GTSNPN, CDR2 SVGIG (reference sequence). CDR3 sequence (DNA): TGTGCCTGGAGTGTAAACAGAGAAGCTTTCTTT. Its protein product is CAWSVNREAFF.